This T cell receptor beta chain was obtained from a study of cytomegalovirus exposure and HLA in healthy donors. V was trimmed by 3 bases and J by 1 base, leaving 6 bases between them. From germline, CDR1 is MDHEN and CDR2 SYDVKM. CDR3 length: 14 amino acids. Clones were sequenced by immunoSEQ multiplex PCR, and TCRdb holds only the in-frame ones, with some missing. The table shows hundreds of thousands of clones, with roughly 87% occurring only once. The sequence derives from a woman under 40 in good health and CMV-seronegative. The sample comprised PBMCs. This chain joins TRBV28 and TRBJ2-2, with unresolved D. The CDR3 reads CASSLPGNTGELFF. The CDR3 nucleotides read TGTGCCAGCAGTTTGCCGGGGAACACCGGGGAGCTGTTTTTT.